The 12 T cell receptor beta chains presented below share a single source sample, sequenced in a study of blood T cells in healthy people across ages. A J-beta primer mix and a sample-barcoded 5' primer were used in a second PCR of roughly 6 to 11 cycles. Via MiXCR, TCRdb re-called the 5' RACE reads, giving one row per CDR3 protein. Of under 700,000 distinct CDR3 sequences in the sample, 24% were seen once. This sample also belongs to another study, concerning T cells of mothers and their children.

Sample: blood. The receptors derive from a boy younger than 18 in good health.

This clonotype was observed many times. The gene calls are TRBV4-1 and TRBJ2-5; 11 bases fit TRBD2. The CDR3 is made up of 16 amino acids. Looked up from germline, CDR1 is MGHRA and CDR2 is YSYEKL. J gave up 5 bases and V 1 base, and 6 bases lay outside the gene matches. CDR3 sequence: CASSQGTSGRGETQYF. DNA of the CDR3: TGCGCCAGCAGCCAAGGGACTAGCGGGCGAGGGGAGACCCAGTACTTC.

This clonotype was observed a few times. The chain employs TRBV12-3 or TRBV12-4 and TRBJ1-1; perhaps TRBD1 as D (6 bases). This CDR3 has 13 amino acids. V lost 5 bases, J lost 1 base, and 8 bases lay in between. The CDR3 nucleotides are TGTGCCAGCAGTCGACAGGAGAACACTGAAGCTTTCTTT. Protein product: CASSRQENTEAFF.

Only a few counts were recorded for this clonotype. Since the CDR3 does not end with the conserved phenylalanine or tryptophan, this likely comes from a read error. This chain links TRBV9 with TRBJ2-1; D possibly corresponds to TRBD2 (6 bases). Trimming removed 0 bases from V and 1 base from J, with 8 bases in between. This CDR3 spans 15 amino acids. Germline lookup yields CDR1 SGDLS and CDR2 YYNGEE. Here the CDR3 DNA reads TGTGCCAGCAGCGTAGAGGCGGGATCCTACAATGAGCAGTTCCTC. This gives the protein CASSVEAGSYNEQFL.

V is TRBV10-3 and J is TRBJ1-2; D not certain. CDR1 ENHRY and CDR2 SYGVKD come from the germline V gene. Trimming took 4 bases from V and 8 from J, leaving 17 bases between them. The CDR3 has 14 amino acids. CDR3 sequence (DNA): TGTGCCATCAGTGGCTCGGGTGACATTTTCGGCTACACCTTC. This codes for CAISGSGDIFGYTF.

This clonotype has at least ten counts. The chain is built from TRBV29-1 and TRBJ2-5; D is uncertain. Germline V CDR1 and CDR2: SQVTM, ANQGSEA. Deletions cut 4 bases from V and 3 bases from J, with 15 bases between. The CDR3 consists of 14 residues. The CDR3 DNA reads as TGCAGCGTTGTTTATCCAGGACGCGAAGAGACCCAGTACTTC. It yields the protein CSVVYPGREETQYF.

This clonotype appeared a few times. The rearrangement links TRBV20-1 to TRBJ1-4; no clear D gene. The CDR3 has 14 amino acids. Germline lookup yields CDR1 DFQATT and CDR2 SNEGSKA (reference sequence). The germline V and J ends were trimmed by 4 bases and 0 bases, with 9 bases remaining between them. CDR3 sequence reads: CSAIQEATNEKLFF. The CDR3 DNA reads as TGCAGTGCTATTCAGGAAGCAACTAATGAAAAACTGTTTTTT.

This clonotype showed up many times. This chain joins TRBV20-1 and TRBJ1-4; 11 nucleotides align to TRBD1. J gave up 7 bases and V 3 bases, and 4 bases lay outside the gene matches. This CDR3 spans 14 amino acids. Germline assignment: CDR1 DFQATT and CDR2 SNEGSKA (reference sequence). CDR3 sequence: CSARDRGLSEKLFF. The CDR3 nucleotides read TGCAGTGCTAGGGACAGGGGGCTGAGTGAAAAACTGTTTTTT.

The chain has TRBV12-3 or TRBV12-4 and TRBJ2-1; TRBD2 agrees at 11 bases. There are 15 residues in the CDR3. Trimming at V came to 4 bases and at J to 8 bases, leaving 7 bases not matched to a gene. The CDR3 spells CASSSPGTSGHEQFF. The CDR3 bases are TGTGCCAGCAGTTCACCCGGGACTAGCGGCCATGAGCAGTTCTTC.

The chain couples TRBV7-9 to TRBJ2-7; 14 nucleotides align to TRBD2. Germline V lookup: CDR1 SEHNR, CDR2 FQNEAQ (reference sequence). The ends lost 6 bases at V and 0 bases at J; junction bases unmatched: 7. The length of the CDR3 is 17 residues. In DNA form, the CDR3 reads TGTGCCAGCAGGGGGACTAGCGGGAGTTCCCCCTCCTACGAGCAGTACTTC. Protein product: CASRGTSGSSPSYEQYF.

This clonotype was counted a few times. The gene calls are TRBV7-2 and TRBJ2-1; maybe TRBD2 (6 bases). CDR3 length: 15 amino acids. V gave up 5 bases and J gave up 0 bases, with 11 bases separating them. CDR1 SGHTA and CDR2 FQGNSA come from the germline V gene. The CDR3 nucleotides read TGTGCCAGCAGCGGGGGGTGGAGCTCCTACAATGAGCAGTTCTTC. As protein: CASSGGWSSYNEQFF. Full variable domain (outside the CDR3, taken from reference TRBV7-2 and TRBJ2-1): GAGVSQSPSNKVTEKGKDVELRCDPISGHTALYWYRQSLGQGLEFLIYFQGNSAPDKSGLPSDRFSAERTGGSVSTLTIQRTQQEDSAVYLCASSGGWSSYNEQFFGPGTRLTVL.

The chain uses TRBV9 and TRBJ2-7; 7 nucleotides agree with TRBD2. The closer fit of TRBJ2-5 to the DNA end suggests the J call may be wrong. Germline V gene data show CDR1 as SGDLS and CDR2 as YYNGEE. This CDR3 has 15 amino acids. CDR3 coding DNA: TGTGCCAGCAGCAATTCCGGGACTATCAAAGAGACCCAGTACTTC. Amino acids: CASSNSGTIKETQYF.

This clonotype was counted between two and nine times. The chain uses TRBV6-1 and TRBJ2-3; D not certain. This CDR3 comprises 16 residues. The germline V and J ends were trimmed by 6 bases and 0 bases, with 16 bases remaining between them. The V gene's germline CDR1 is MNHNS and CDR2 SASEGT. The CDR3 sequence is CASSLRTARSTDTQYF. The DNA for the CDR3 is TGTGCCAGCAGCCTCAGGACCGCCAGGAGCACAGATACGCAGTATTTT.